A selection of T cell receptor beta chains follows, all from one sample in a study of blood T cell repertoires in COVID-19. Sequencing was performed with immunoSEQ multiplex PCR; in TCRdb, only in-frame clones are kept and a portion is missing. The sample lists some 300,000 clones; approximately 80% were seen once. Source material: peripheral blood. Receptors were obtained from a woman between 50 and 59 years old with active or convalescent COVID-19. The CDR3 runs from the conserved cysteine through the conserved F or W. Each record gives: clone size, V gene, J gene, D gene, CDR3 DNA, CDR3 protein. The D gene is left open where the match is weak. Only some rows state a clone size, as once, few, many or a class for expanded clones.

size: -
V: TRBV27
J: TRBJ1-1
D: TRBD1
DNA: TGTGCCAGCAGCCCTCGAACAAAGACAGGGGAAGCTTTCTTT
CDR3: CASSPRTKTGEAFF

size: -
V: TRBV27
J: TRBJ2-2
D: -
DNA: TGTGCCAGCACCCCTCGTCCCTCGGGTACCGGGGAGCTGTTTTTT
CDR3: CASTPRPSGTGELFF

size: -
V: TRBV28
J: TRBJ2-1
D: TRBD1
DNA: TGTGCCAGCGTACAGGGGAACCACAATGAGCAGTTCTTC
CDR3: CASVQGNHNEQFF

size: -
V: TRBV4-1
J: TRBJ2-3
D: TRBD2
DNA: TGCGCCAGCAGCCAAGATATTCCAGCGGGAGCGGCAGATACGCAGTATTTT
CDR3: CASSQDIPAGAADTQYF

size: -
V: TRBV19
J: TRBJ2-1
D: -
DNA: TGTGCCAGTAGCATAGCCCATTCCGAGCAGTTCTTC
CDR3: CASSIAHSEQFF

size: -
V: TRBV5-1
J: TRBJ2-7
D: -
DNA: TGCGCCAGCAGCTTGGAGGGGACACACCTAGCTGAGCAGTACTTC
CDR3: CASSLEGTHLAEQYF

size: -
V: TRBV6-2/TRBV6-3
J: TRBJ2-7
D: -
DNA: TGTGCCAGCAGTTACTCGAGGCGAGACAGCTACTACGAGCAGTACTTC
CDR3: CASSYSRRDSYYEQYF

size: -
V: TRBV28
J: TRBJ2-3
D: -
DNA: TGTGCCAGCAGTTTTGGGGCAGGGGGACTGGCCACAGATACGCAGTATTTT
CDR3: CASSFGAGGLATDTQYF

size: -
V: TRBV20-1
J: TRBJ1-1
D: TRBD1
DNA: TGCAGTGCTTCAGGGGGATCTGAAGCTTTCTTT
CDR3: CSASGGSEAFF

size: -
V: TRBV9
J: TRBJ1-1
D: TRBD1
DNA: TGTGCCAGCAGCCCCCGACAGGGACTGAACACTGAAGCTTTCTTT
CDR3: CASSPRQGLNTEAFF

size: -
V: TRBV24-1
J: TRBJ1-2
D: -
DNA: TGTGCCACCAGTGATTTGCTCCCTAGGCAATCCCCATATGGCTACACCTTC
CDR3: CATSDLLPRQSPYGYTF

size: -
V: TRBV5-4
J: TRBJ2-5
D: TRBD1
DNA: TGTGCCAGCAGCCTCAGGGGGCAAGAGACCCAGTACTTC
CDR3: CASSLRGQETQYF

size: -
V: TRBV4-2
J: TRBJ2-5
D: TRBD2
DNA: TGTGCCAGCAGCCAAGTAGCGGGAGGGACGCAAGAGACCCAGTACTTC
CDR3: CASSQVAGGTQETQYF

size: -
V: TRBV14
J: TRBJ2-5
D: -
DNA: TGTGCCAGCAGCTGGACGGCAGGGCAGTTCTGGACCCAGTACTTC
CDR3: CASSWTAGQFWTQYF

size: -
V: TRBV2
J: TRBJ2-3
D: TRBD2
DNA: TGTGCCAGCAGTGCCTCCGGGACTAGCGGGAGCACAGATACGCAGTATTTT
CDR3: CASSASGTSGSTDTQYF

size: -
V: TRBV5-4
J: TRBJ2-1
D: -
DNA: TGTGCCAGCAGCTTGGACTCGGAGACGGGTGAGCAGTTCTTC
CDR3: CASSLDSETGEQFF

size: -
V: TRBV19
J: TRBJ1-1
D: -
DNA: TGTGCCAGTAGTATCCGGAGGGGACAAGCTTTCTTT
CDR3: CASSIRRGQAFF

size: -
V: TRBV5-1
J: TRBJ2-6
D: -
DNA: TGCGCCAGCAGCTTGTCCCGGGGTTCTGGGGCCAACGTCCTGACTTTC
CDR3: CASSLSRGSGANVLTF

size: -
V: TRBV5-6
J: TRBJ1-3
D: -
DNA: TGTGCCAGCAGCTTGTGGCAGGGCGTATCTGGAAACACCATATATTTT
CDR3: CASSLWQGVSGNTIYF

size: -
V: TRBV13
J: TRBJ2-1
D: TRBD2
DNA: TGTGCCAGCAGCGGGTTCCGGGAGGTCAGGAATGAGCAGTTCTTC
CDR3: CASSGFREVRNEQFF

size: few
V: TRBV7-2
J: TRBJ2-7
D: TRBD2
DNA: TGTGCCAGCAGCTTTAGCGGGGCCCCCCGGTACGAGCAGTACTTC
CDR3: CASSFSGAPRYEQYF

size: few
V: TRBV10-3
J: TRBJ2-7
D: -
DNA: TGTGCCATCAGGCCGGACAGTCCCTCCTACGAGCAGTACTTC
CDR3: CAIRPDSPSYEQYF

size: -
V: TRBV5-1
J: TRBJ1-6
D: TRBD1
DNA: TGCGCCAGCAGGGGGACAGGTTATAATTCACCCCTCCACTTT
CDR3: CASRGTGYNSPLHF

size: many
V: TRBV28
J: TRBJ1-2
D: -
DNA: TGTGCCAGCAGTTATATCTATGGCTACACCTTC
CDR3: CASSYIYGYTF

size: -
V: TRBV10-2
J: TRBJ2-3
D: TRBD2
DNA: TGCGCCGCCTATTCTAGCGGCAATACGCAGTATTTT
CDR3: CAAYSSGNTQYF

size: once
V: TRBV14
J: TRBJ1-2
D: -
DNA: TGTGCCAGCAGCCAAGTTGGCAGGCTGTACACCTTC
CDR3: CASSQVGRLYTF

size: few
V: TRBV21-1
J: TRBJ2-7
D: -
DNA: TGTGCCAGCAGCAAATTGACTAGCGGGGGCCGCGAGCAGTACTTC
CDR3: CASSKLTSGGREQYF

size: -
V: TRBV3-1/TRBV3-2
J: TRBJ2-7
D: -
DNA: TGTGCCAGCAGCCAAGGTCAGGGTCTGGGTGAGCAGTACTTC
CDR3: CASSQGQGLGEQYF

size: -
V: TRBV25-1
J: TRBJ1-4
D: -
DNA: TGTGCCAGCAGTGATTGGGGCAGGCAGCAGGAAAAACTGTTTTTT
CDR3: CASSDWGRQQEKLFF

size: -
V: TRBV2
J: TRBJ2-3
D: -
DNA: TGTGCCAGCAGTCCTATCTCAGATACGCAGTATTTT
CDR3: CASSPISDTQYF

size: -
V: TRBV5-1
J: TRBJ2-3
D: TRBD2
DNA: TGCGCCAGCAGCTTACCTAGCGGGAGGGTCACAGATACGCAGTATTTT
CDR3: CASSLPSGRVTDTQYF

size: -
V: TRBV5-4
J: TRBJ2-3
D: -
DNA: TGTGCCAGCAGCTTGGGACAGGGAGGCGCAGATACGCAGTATTTT
CDR3: CASSLGQGGADTQYF

size: -
V: TRBV3-1/TRBV3-2
J: TRBJ1-4
D: -
DNA: TGTGCCAGCAGCCAAACACAGTATAATGAAAAACTGTTTTTT
CDR3: CASSQTQYNEKLFF

size: -
V: TRBV19
J: TRBJ1-5
D: -
DNA: TGTGCCAGCCGGAGCACTAATCAGCCCCAGCATTTT
CDR3: CASRSTNQPQHF

size: -
V: TRBV28
J: TRBJ1-5
D: -
DNA: TGTGCCAGCAGTTTAGGCAGGCCCAATCAGCCCCAGCATTTT
CDR3: CASSLGRPNQPQHF

size: -
V: TRBV5-1
J: TRBJ1-6
D: -
DNA: TGCGCCAGCAGTTCCGGGGGGTCCTATAATTCACCCCTCCACTTT
CDR3: CASSSGGSYNSPLHF

size: -
V: TRBV11-2
J: TRBJ2-1
D: TRBD2
DNA: TGTGCCAGCAGCTTTGGCAGCGGGAGCTTAACAAATGAGCAGTTCTTC
CDR3: CASSFGSGSLTNEQFF

size: -
V: TRBV5-1
J: TRBJ2-7
D: TRBD1
DNA: TGCGCCAGCAGCTTTACCGGACAGGGACTCTACGAGCAGTACTTC
CDR3: CASSFTGQGLYEQYF

size: -
V: TRBV4-1
J: TRBJ1-4
D: -
DNA: TGCGCCAGCAGCCGAACATCTAACGAGGGAGGTGAAAAACTGTTTTTT
CDR3: CASSRTSNEGGEKLFF

size: -
V: TRBV5-1
J: TRBJ2-1
D: TRBD2
DNA: TGCGCCAGCAGCTCGACTAGCGGGGGGGCCCTCGAGCAGTTCTTC
CDR3: CASSSTSGGALEQFF

size: -
V: TRBV4-1
J: TRBJ1-2
D: -
DNA: TGCGCCAGCAGCTTTACAGAGGGCAAGTCCTATGGCTACACCTTC
CDR3: CASSFTEGKSYGYTF

size: few
V: TRBV14
J: TRBJ2-2
D: -
DNA: TGTGCCAGCAGCCGGAACAGCCCCACCGGGGAGCTGTTTTTT
CDR3: CASSRNSPTGELFF

size: -
V: TRBV2
J: TRBJ2-2
D: TRBD2
DNA: TGTGCCAGCCGCGGGGCTAGCGGGAGTGGCGGGGAGCTGTTTTTT
CDR3: CASRGASGSGGELFF

size: -
V: TRBV7-2
J: TRBJ2-7
D: -
DNA: TGTGCCAGCAGCTTAGCGATACTAGCAGTCAACGAGCAGTACTTC
CDR3: CASSLAILAVNEQYF

size: -
V: TRBV11-3
J: TRBJ2-1
D: -
DNA: TGTGCCAGCAGCTTAGGGCCGCGAGCGGGTGAGCAGTTCTTC
CDR3: CASSLGPRAGEQFF

size: -
V: TRBV30
J: TRBJ2-5
D: -
DNA: TGTGCCTGGTCTCCCGGGACGGGACACCTACAAGAGACCCAGTACTTC
CDR3: CAWSPGTGHLQETQYF

size: -
V: TRBV29-1
J: TRBJ2-3
D: TRBD2
DNA: TGCAGCGTTGAACTCACTAGAACCGATAGCGGGAGGGGCACGCAGTATTTT
CDR3: CSVELTRTDSGRGTQYF

size: -
V: TRBV10-3
J: TRBJ2-1
D: TRBD2
DNA: TGTGCCATCAGTGAGCCCAGGGTGGGGAGGGACAATGAGCAGTTCTTC
CDR3: CAISEPRVGRDNEQFF

size: -
V: TRBV2
J: TRBJ1-2
D: -
DNA: TGTGCCAGCAGTGAAGGGAGGTATGGCTACACCTTC
CDR3: CASSEGRYGYTF

size: -
V: TRBV27
J: TRBJ1-1
D: -
DNA: TGTGCCAGCAGTTTTCATCGGGACACTAGGAACACTGAAGCTTTCTTT
CDR3: CASSFHRDTRNTEAFF

size: -
V: TRBV6-5
J: TRBJ1-2
D: -
DNA: TGTGCCAGCAGCTCCATCTTCGAGACAGACTATGGCTACACCTTC
CDR3: CASSSIFETDYGYTF

size: few
V: TRBV7-9
J: TRBJ2-7
D: TRBD1
DNA: TGTGCCAGCAGCCCCCGGACAGGTTCTAGCGAGCAGTACTTC
CDR3: CASSPRTGSSEQYF

size: -
V: TRBV7-2
J: TRBJ1-5
D: -
DNA: TGTGCCAGCAGCTTCGTCGCAGAGGGTCAGCCCCAGCATTTT
CDR3: CASSFVAEGQPQHF

size: -
V: TRBV28
J: TRBJ2-7
D: -
DNA: TGTGCCAGCAGTTTCGCCTACGAGCAGTACTTC
CDR3: CASSFAYEQYF

size: few
V: TRBV5-6
J: TRBJ2-7
D: TRBD1
DNA: TGTGCCAGCAGCTTGAGGGGGACAGGGACCTCTCCTAAGGGCGAGCAGTACTTC
CDR3: CASSLRGTGTSPKGEQYF